This T cell receptor (beta chain) was observed in a study of CD8+ T cells in alopecia areata. General study points: Sequencing of scalp tissue also captures the resident alphabeta T cells of normal skin.

V trimming: 4 bases; J trimming: 4 bases; junction bases outside the gene matches: 4. The CDR3 sequence is 14 residues long. Germline values: CDR1 MGHRA, CDR2 YSYEKL. Separation by sorting yielded CD4+ and CD8+ T cells from PBMCs. cDNA reverse transcribed from extracted RNA served as the sequencing template. Data came from immunoSEQ multiplex PCR; TCRdb stores just in-frame clones and leaves some out. The table shows some 150,000 clones, with approximately 60% occurring only once. In this sample, this clone turned up a few times. What it recognizes is unknown. The chain links TRBV4-1 to TRBJ1-3; TRBD1 matches 7 bases. The sequence was obtained from a human donor in good health. The sequencing input was CD8+ T cells sorted from blood. CDR3 sequence reads: CASSLTGNGNTIYF. The DNA for the CDR3 is TGCGCCAGCAGCCTGACAGGGAACGGAAACACCATATATTTT.